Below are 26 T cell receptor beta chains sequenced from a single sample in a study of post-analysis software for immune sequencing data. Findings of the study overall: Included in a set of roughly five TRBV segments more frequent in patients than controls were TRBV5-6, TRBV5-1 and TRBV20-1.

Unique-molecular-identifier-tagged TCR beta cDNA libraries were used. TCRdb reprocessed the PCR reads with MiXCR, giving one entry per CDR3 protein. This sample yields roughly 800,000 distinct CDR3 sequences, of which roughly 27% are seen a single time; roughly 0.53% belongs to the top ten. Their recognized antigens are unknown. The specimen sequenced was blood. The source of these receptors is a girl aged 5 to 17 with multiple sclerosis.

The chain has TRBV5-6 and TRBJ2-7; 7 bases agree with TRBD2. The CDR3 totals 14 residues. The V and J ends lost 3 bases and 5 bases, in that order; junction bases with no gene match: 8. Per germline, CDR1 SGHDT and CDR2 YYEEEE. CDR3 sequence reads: CASSWGGLMDEQYF. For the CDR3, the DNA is TGTGCCAGCAGCTGGGGAGGGCTAATGGACGAGCAGTACTTC.

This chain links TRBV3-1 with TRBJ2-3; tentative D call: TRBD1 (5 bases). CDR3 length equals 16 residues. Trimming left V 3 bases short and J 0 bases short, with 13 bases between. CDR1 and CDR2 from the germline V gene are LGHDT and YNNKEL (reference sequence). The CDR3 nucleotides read TGTGCCAGCAGCCACCCCGACAGACCTAGCACAGATACGCAGTATTTT. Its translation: CASSHPDRPSTDTQYF.

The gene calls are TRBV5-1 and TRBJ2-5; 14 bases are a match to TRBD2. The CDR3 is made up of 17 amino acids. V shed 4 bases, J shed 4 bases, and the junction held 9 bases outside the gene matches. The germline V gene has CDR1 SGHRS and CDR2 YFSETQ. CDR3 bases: TGCGCCAGCAGCCCGGGACTAGCGGGGGCTAGGGGAGAGACCCAGTACTTC. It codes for CASSPGLAGARGETQYF.

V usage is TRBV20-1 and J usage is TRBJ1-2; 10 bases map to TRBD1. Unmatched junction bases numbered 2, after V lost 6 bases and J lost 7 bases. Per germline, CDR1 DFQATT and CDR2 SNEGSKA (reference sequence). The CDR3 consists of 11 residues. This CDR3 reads CSATGGSGYTF. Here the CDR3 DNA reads TGCAGTGCGACAGGGGGCTCTGGCTACACCTTC.

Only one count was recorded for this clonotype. CDR3: CASSLVTGEWDTQYF. The CDR3, as DNA: TGCGCCAGCAGCTTGGTAACGGGAGAGTGGGATACGCAGTATTTT. The chain has TRBV5-1 and TRBJ2-3; possibly TRBD2 for D (6 bases). The germline V gene has CDR1 SGHRS and CDR2 YFSETQ. The CDR3 contains 15 residues. Deletions cut 0 bases from V and 6 bases from J, with 14 bases between. Together with reference TRBV5-1 and TRBJ2-3, the CDR3 gives the full variable domain: KAGVTQTPRYLIKTRGQQVTLSCSPISGHRSVSWYQQTPGQGLQFLFEYFSETQRNKGNFPGRFSGRQFSNSRSEMNVSTLELGDSALYLCASSLVTGEWDTQYFGPGTRLTVL.

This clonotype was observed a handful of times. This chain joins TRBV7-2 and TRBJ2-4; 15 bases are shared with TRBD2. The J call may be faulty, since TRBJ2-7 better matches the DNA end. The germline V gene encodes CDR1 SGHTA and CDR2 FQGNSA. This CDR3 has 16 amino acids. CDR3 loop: CASSLGLAGGGYEQYF. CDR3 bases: TGTGCCAGCAGCTTGGGACTAGCGGGGGGTGGCTACGAGCAGTACTTC.

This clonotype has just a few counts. The DNA of the CDR3 is TGTGCCAGCAGCCCATGGGGCTCTGGGGCCAACGTCCTGACTTTC. It codes for CASSPWGSGANVLTF. The V call is TRBV7-9, the J call TRBJ2-6, with D uncertain. This CDR3 is built from 15 residues. Germline V gene sequence: CDR1 SEHNR, CDR2 FQNEAQ (reference sequence). Trimming stripped 5 bases from V and 0 bases from J, with 8 bases between.

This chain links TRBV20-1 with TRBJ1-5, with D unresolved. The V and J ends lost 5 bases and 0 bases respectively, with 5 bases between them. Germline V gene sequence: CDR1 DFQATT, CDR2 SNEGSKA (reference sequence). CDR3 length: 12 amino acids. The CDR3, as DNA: TGCAGTGCTCATTATAGCAATCAGCCCCAGCATTTT. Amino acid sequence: CSAHYSNQPQHF.

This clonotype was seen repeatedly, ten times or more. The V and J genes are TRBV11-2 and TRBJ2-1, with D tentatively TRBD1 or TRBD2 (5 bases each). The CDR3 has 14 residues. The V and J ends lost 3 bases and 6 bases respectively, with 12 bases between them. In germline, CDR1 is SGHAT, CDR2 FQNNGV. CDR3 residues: CASSFEGLSNEQFF. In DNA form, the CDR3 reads TGTGCCAGCAGCTTCGAGGGGCTCAGCAATGAGCAGTTCTTC.

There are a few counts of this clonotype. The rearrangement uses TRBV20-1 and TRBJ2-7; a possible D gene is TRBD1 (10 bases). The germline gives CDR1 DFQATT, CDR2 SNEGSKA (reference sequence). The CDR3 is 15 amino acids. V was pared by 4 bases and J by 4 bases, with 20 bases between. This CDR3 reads CSAIRGGDRGYEQYF. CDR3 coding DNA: TGCAGTGCTATCCGCGGGGGGGACAGGGGATACGAGCAGTACTTC.

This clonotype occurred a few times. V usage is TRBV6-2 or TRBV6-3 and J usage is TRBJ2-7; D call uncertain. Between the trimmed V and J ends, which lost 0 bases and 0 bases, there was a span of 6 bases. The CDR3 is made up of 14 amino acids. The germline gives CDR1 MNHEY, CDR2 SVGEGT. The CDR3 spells CASSYSSISYEQYF. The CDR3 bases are TGTGCCAGCAGTTACTCGTCCATCTCCTACGAGCAGTACTTC.

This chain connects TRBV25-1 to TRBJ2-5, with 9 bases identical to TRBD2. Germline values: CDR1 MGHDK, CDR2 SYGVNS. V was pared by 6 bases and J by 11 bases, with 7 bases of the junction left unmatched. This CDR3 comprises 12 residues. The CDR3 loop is CASSFSGSEQYF. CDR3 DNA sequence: TGTGCCAGCAGCTTTAGCGGGAGTGAGCAGTACTTC.

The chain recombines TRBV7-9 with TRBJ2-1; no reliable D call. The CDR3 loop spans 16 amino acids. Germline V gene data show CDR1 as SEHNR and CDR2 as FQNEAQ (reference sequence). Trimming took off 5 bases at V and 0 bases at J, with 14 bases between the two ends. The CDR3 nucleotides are TGTGCCAGCAGCCCGGTGGACGGACGCTCCTACAATGAGCAGTTCTTC. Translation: CASSPVDGRSYNEQFF.

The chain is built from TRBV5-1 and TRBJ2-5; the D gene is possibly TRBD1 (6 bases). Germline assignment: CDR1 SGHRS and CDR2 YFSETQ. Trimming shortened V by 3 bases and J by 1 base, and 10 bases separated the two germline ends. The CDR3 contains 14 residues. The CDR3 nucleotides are TGCGCCAGCAGCTGGGTAGGGGGCCAAGAGACCCAGTACTTC. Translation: CASSWVGGQETQYF.

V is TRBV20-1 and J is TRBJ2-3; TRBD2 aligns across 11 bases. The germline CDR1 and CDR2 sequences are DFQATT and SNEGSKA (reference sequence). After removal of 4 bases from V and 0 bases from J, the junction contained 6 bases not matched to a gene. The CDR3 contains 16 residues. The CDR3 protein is CSATQIAGGSTDTQYF. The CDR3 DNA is TGCAGTGCTACCCAGATAGCGGGGGGGAGCACAGATACGCAGTATTTT.

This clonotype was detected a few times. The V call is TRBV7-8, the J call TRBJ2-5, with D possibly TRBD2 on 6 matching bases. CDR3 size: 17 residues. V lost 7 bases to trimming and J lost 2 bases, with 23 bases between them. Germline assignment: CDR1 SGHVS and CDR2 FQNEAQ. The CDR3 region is CASTPWFTGDLQETQYF. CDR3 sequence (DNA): TGTGCCAGCACCCCGTGGTTTACCGGGGACTTACAAGAGACCCAGTACTTC.

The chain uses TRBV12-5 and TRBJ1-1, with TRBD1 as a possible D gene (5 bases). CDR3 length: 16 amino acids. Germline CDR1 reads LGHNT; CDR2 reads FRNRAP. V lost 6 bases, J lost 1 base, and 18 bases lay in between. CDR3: CASGSGPPAENTEAFF. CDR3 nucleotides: TGTGCTAGTGGATCGGGACCTCCGGCGGAGAACACTGAAGCTTTCTTT.

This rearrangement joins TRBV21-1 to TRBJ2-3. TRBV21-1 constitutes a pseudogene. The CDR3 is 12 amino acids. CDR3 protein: CASSKAKDTQYF. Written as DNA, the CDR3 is TGTGCCAGCAGCAAAGCGAAAGATACGCAGTATTTT.

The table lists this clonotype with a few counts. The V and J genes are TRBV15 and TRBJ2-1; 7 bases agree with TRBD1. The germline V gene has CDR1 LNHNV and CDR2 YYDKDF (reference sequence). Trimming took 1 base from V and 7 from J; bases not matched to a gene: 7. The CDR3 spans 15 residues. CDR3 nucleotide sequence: TGTGCCACCAGCAGAGTTGCCAGGGGGACGAATGAGCAGTTCTTC. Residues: CATSRVARGTNEQFF.

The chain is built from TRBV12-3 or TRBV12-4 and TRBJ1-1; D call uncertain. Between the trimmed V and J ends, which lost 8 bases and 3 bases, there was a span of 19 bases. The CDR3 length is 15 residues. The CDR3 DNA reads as TGTGCCAGCGCCCGACTAGGCGAGACCGACACTGAAGCTTTCTTT. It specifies CASARLGETDTEAFF.

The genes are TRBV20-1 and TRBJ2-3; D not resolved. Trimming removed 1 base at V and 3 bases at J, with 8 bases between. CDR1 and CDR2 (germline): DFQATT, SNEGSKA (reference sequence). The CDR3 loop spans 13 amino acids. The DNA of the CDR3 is TGCAGTGCTAGAGGCCATATTACAGATACGCAGTATTTT. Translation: CSARGHITDTQYF.

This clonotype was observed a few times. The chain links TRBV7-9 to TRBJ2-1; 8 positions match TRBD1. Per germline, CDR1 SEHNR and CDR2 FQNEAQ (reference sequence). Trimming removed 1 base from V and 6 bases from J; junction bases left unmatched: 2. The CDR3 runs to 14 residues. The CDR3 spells CASSLGGQANEQFF. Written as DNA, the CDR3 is TGTGCCAGCAGCTTAGGGGGACAGGCCAATGAGCAGTTCTTC.

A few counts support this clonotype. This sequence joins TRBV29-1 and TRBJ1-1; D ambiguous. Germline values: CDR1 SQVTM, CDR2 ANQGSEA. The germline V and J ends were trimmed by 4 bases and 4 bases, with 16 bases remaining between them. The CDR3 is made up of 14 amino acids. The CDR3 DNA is TGCAGCGTTGGCACCAGGACCCAAGTCACTGAAGCTTTCTTT. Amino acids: CSVGTRTQVTEAFF.

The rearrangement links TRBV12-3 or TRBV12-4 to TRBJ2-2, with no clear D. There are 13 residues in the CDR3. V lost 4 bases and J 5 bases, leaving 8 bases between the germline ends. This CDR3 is CASSYLQTGELFF. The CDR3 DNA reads TGTGCCAGCAGTTATCTACAGACCGGGGAGCTGTTTTTT.

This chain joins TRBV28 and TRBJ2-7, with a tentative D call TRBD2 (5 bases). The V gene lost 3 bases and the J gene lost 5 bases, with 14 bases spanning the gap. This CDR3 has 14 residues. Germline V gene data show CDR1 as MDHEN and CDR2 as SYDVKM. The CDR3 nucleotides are TGTGCCAGCAGTTTGACTACCTCCCTTAACGAGCAGTACTTC. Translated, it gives CASSLTTSLNEQYF.

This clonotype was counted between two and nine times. In nucleotides, the CDR3 is TGTGCCAGCAGTCAGGGACAGGGCGAAGCTTTCTTT. This encodes CASSQGQGEAFF. The chain uses TRBV27 and TRBJ1-1, with 9 positions matching TRBD1. Trimming removed 5 bases from V and 8 bases from J; junction bases left unmatched: 3. Germline V gene sequence: CDR1 MNHEY, CDR2 SMNVEV (reference sequence). There are 12 residues in the CDR3.